This TCR beta chain was sequenced for a study of OX40 agonist ivuxolimab in advanced cancers. Study observations and caveats: Certain nonresponding patients likewise had low normalized T-cell clonal expansion.

This CDR3 has 15 residues. Germline V CDR1 and CDR2: SGHAT, FQDESV (reference sequence). The V and J ends lost 2 bases and 0 bases, in that order; junction bases with no gene match: 1. The method was immunoSEQ multiplex PCR; TCRdb's version includes in-frame clones alone and lacks a portion of them. The repertoire includes more than 65,000 clones, 92% of them detected once, and about 8.6% sits in the top ten. Points on this clone: Its antigen remains unknown.

The sequence came from an adult with an advanced solid tumor such as melanoma, head and neck, liver or kidney cancer. Sample: CD4+ or CD8+ T cells sorted from blood, taken in a trial of the OX40 agonist ivuxolimab. V and J are TRBV11-1 and TRBJ2-7; 10 bases map to TRBD2. The CDR3 is CASSLLAGDSYEQYF. CDR3 DNA sequence: TGTGCCAGCAGCTTACTAGCGGGGGACTCCTACGAGCAGTACTTC. Based on the CDR3 plus reference TRBV11-1 and TRBJ2-7, the full variable domain is EAEVAQSPRYKITEKSQAVAFWCDPISGHATLYWYRQILGQGPELLVQFQDESVVDDSQLPKDRFSAERLKGVDSTLKIQPAELGDSAMYLCASSLLAGDSYEQYFGPGTRLTVT.